This T cell receptor (beta chain) is from a study of shared clonotypes between healthy human individuals. In the source study's methods: ImmunoSEQ sequences covered only the junction and lacked quality scores; filtering therefore differed. The method was immunoSEQ multiplex PCR; TCRdb's version includes in-frame clones alone and lacks a portion of them. V and J calls and clone size follow that table, whereas D and trimming were derived from the DNA. This repertoire shows around 2.5 million clones, under 95% found once; its top ten account for 0.36%. Negatively enriched CD4+ T cells were divided by CD45RA into naive and memory. This CDR3 has 15 amino acids. Trimming stripped 0 bases from V and 4 bases from J, with 13 bases between. Germline values: CDR1 SGHRS, CDR2 YFSETQ.

The specimen was naive CD4+ T cells from PBMCs. The sample's subset: CD45RA+ positively selected. The clonotype originates from a young man in good health. Some clones in this sample may be carry-over from other donors' samples. This chain links TRBV5-1 with TRBJ1-1; D is possibly TRBD1 (5 bases). The CDR3 loop is CASSLGQAGVTEAFF. In DNA form, the CDR3 reads TGCGCCAGCAGCTTGGGCCAGGCGGGGGTCACTGAAGCTTTCTTT.